A single sample is the source of the 3 T cell receptor beta chains below, sequenced in a study of blood T cell repertoires in COVID-19. Assay used: immunoSEQ multiplex PCR; TCRdb lists only in-frame clones, some missing. The data contain about 170,000 clones, around 87% of them seen just once; the ten biggest clones take up more than 6.5%. Sequencing was performed on peripheral blood. The receptors here all came from a woman at least 80 years old in a cohort sampled during active or convalescent COVID-19.

This clone was found a few times. The chain recombines TRBV19 with TRBJ1-5, with 7 bases matching TRBD1. After removal of 4 bases from V and 2 bases from J, the junction contained 14 bases not matched to a gene. Per germline, CDR1 LNHDA and CDR2 SQIVND (reference sequence). There are 18 residues in the CDR3. The CDR3: CASSTRQGKLVGNQPQHF. In DNA, the CDR3 is TGTGCCAGTAGTACCCGACAGGGAAAGCTTGTGGGCAATCAGCCCCAGCATTTT.

The V gene is TRBV30, the J gene TRBJ1-4; a possible D gene is TRBD1 (5 bases). Trimming shortened V by 5 bases and J by 5 bases, and 18 bases separated the two germline ends. The CDR3 loop spans 15 amino acids. Germline assignment: CDR1 GTSNPN and CDR2 SVGIG (reference sequence). The CDR3: CAWDGGDPGNEKLFF. The CDR3 region has the DNA TGTGCCTGGGACGGAGGGGACCCCGGGAATGAAAAACTGTTTTTT.

This chain joins TRBV14 and TRBJ1-1; D might be TRBD1 (5 bases). Germline assignment: CDR1 SGHDN and CDR2 FVKESK. The length of the CDR3 is 16 residues. V dropped 0 bases and J dropped 0 bases, with 11 bases sitting between them. CDR3 nucleotide sequence: TGTGCCAGCAGCCAAGATCTCCCAGGGATGAACACTGAAGCTTTCTTT. Translating it yields CASSQDLPGMNTEAFF.